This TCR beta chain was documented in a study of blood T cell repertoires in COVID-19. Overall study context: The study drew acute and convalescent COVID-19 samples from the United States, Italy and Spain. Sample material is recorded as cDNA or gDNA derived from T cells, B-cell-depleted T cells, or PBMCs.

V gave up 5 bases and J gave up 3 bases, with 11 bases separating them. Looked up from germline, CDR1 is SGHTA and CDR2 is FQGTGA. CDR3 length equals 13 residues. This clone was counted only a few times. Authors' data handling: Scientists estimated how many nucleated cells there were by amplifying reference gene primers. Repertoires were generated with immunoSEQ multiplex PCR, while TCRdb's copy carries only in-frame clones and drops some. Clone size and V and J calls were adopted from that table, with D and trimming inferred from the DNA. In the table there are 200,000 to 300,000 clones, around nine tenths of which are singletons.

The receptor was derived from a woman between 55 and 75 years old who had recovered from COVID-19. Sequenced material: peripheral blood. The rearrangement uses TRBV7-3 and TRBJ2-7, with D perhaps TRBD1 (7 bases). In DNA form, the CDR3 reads TGTGCCAGCAGCCGCGGGACAGACTACGAGCAGTACTTC. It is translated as CASSRGTDYEQYF.